This T cell receptor beta chain derives from a study of regulatory T cells in long-lasting Graves disease. At the level of the study: Less than 3 months of antithyroid drugs had been taken by newly diagnosed Graves' patients. Findings and caveats of the study: There was favoring of TRBV28, TRBJ1-2 and TRBJ2-5 in persistent disease. It is possible that accuracy was reduced by the small size of the sample.

This clonotype appeared many times. Its antigen is not known. The V end lost 7 bases, the J end lost 2 bases, and 14 bases lay between the germline ends. The CDR3 has 14 amino acids. CDR1 is MNHNS, CDR2 SASEGT, per germline. Arm-PCR with iRepertoire HTBI primers amplified the CDR3 regions for these TCR beta libraries. As processed by the authors: Identification of gene segments yielded some 60 TRBV and 13 to 15 TRBJ across samples. TCRdb itself ran the multiplex PCR reads through MiXCR, one entry per CDR3 protein. TCRdb, not the authors, supplied the V and J calls. Here the sample spans fewer than 350,000 distinct CDR3 sequences, about 18% being singletons. The time point denotes: newly diagnosed GD, antithyroid drugs for less than 3 months. Extracted PBMC RNA gave rise to the TCR library.

This chain uses TRBV6-1 with TRBJ2-5; D might be TRBD1 (5 bases). Sequencing used peripheral blood mononuclear cells (PBMCs), obtained at new diagnosis, from a patient treated with antithyroid drugs. This TCR was recovered from a female donor with Graves disease. The CDR3 bases are TGTGCCAGCACCACAGGTTGGCGACAAGAGACCCAGTACTTC. Translating gives CASTTGWRQETQYF.